This is a list of T cell receptor beta chains from one sample in a study of identical twins. A single record per CDR3 protein comes from TCRdb applying MiXCR to the 5' RACE reads. Seen here are 450,000 to 650,000 distinct CDR3 sequences, more than 9% observed once, and the top ten hold 2.5% to 3.5%. This sample also belongs to another study, concerning yellow fever vaccine responses in identical twins.

Source material: PBMCs. The receptors were gathered from a woman aged 18-30 years in good health. Each CDR3 is given with its conserved first and last residue. A D gene is named only where the DNA matches it firmly. The size field is filled for only some rows; it gives once, few, many or a size class.

cdr3_aa: CASSPQRTSLGTQYF
cdr3_nt: TGTGCCAGCAGCCCGCAAAGGACTAGCCTGGGGACCCAGTACTTC
clone_size: few
j_call: TRBJ2-5
v_call: TRBV7-2
d_call: TRBD2

cdr3_aa: CASSSGPRNEKLFF
cdr3_nt: TGTGCCAGCAGTTCGGGACCGAGGAATGAAAAACTGTTTTTT
clone_size: -
j_call: TRBJ1-4
v_call: TRBV6-5
d_call: -

cdr3_aa: CAISSSGRFYDEQYF
cdr3_nt: TGTGCCATCAGCTCAAGCGGGAGATTTTACGACGAGCAGTACTTC
clone_size: -
j_call: TRBJ2-7
v_call: TRBV10-3
d_call: TRBD2

cdr3_aa: CASSLDARTDPEETQYF
cdr3_nt: TGTGCCAGCAGCTTGGATGCTAGGACGGATCCTGAAGAGACCCAGTACTTC
clone_size: few
j_call: TRBJ2-5
v_call: TRBV5-4
d_call: -

cdr3_aa: CASSEGGGTSTAEQYF
cdr3_nt: TGTGCCAGCAGCGAGGGCGGGGGGACCTCTACCGCCGAGCAGTACTTC
clone_size: -
j_call: TRBJ2-7
v_call: TRBV9
d_call: TRBD2

cdr3_aa: CASSQEEGRTEAFF
cdr3_nt: TGCGCCAGCAGCCAAGAGGAGGGGCGGACTGAAGCTTTCTTT
clone_size: few
j_call: TRBJ1-1
v_call: TRBV4-1
d_call: -

cdr3_aa: CASSLGSGQDLSGANVLTF
cdr3_nt: TGTGCCAGCAGCTTAGGGTCGGGACAGGATCTCTCTGGGGCCAACGTCCTGACTTTC
clone_size: -
j_call: TRBJ2-6
v_call: TRBV7-6
d_call: TRBD1

cdr3_aa: CSVVPPAGDTYEQYF
cdr3_nt: TGCAGCGTTGTCCCCCCGGCAGGGGATACCTACGAGCAGTACTTC
clone_size: many
j_call: TRBJ2-7
v_call: TRBV29-1
d_call: -

cdr3_aa: CAISDSSGGFGSEKLFF
cdr3_nt: TGTGCCATCAGTGACTCGTCGGGCGGTTTTGGAAGTGAAAAACTGTTTTTT
clone_size: few
j_call: TRBJ1-4
v_call: TRBV10-3
d_call: -

cdr3_aa: CSVVEREGQETQYF
cdr3_nt: TGCAGCGTTGTGGAGCGGGAGGGGCAAGAGACCCAGTACTTC
clone_size: many
j_call: TRBJ2-5
v_call: TRBV29-1
d_call: TRBD2

cdr3_aa: CEQETQYF
cdr3_nt: TGTGAGCAAGAGACCCAGTACTTC
clone_size: many
j_call: TRBJ2-5
v_call: TRBV25-1
d_call: -

cdr3_aa: CASRGTGSRYEQYF
cdr3_nt: TGCGCCAGCAGGGGGACAGGGTCCAGGTACGAGCAGTACTTC
clone_size: many
j_call: TRBJ2-7
v_call: TRBV10-2
d_call: TRBD1

cdr3_aa: CSATRPDIETQYF
cdr3_nt: TGCAGTGCTACCCGCCCCGACATAGAGACCCAGTACTTC
clone_size: few
j_call: TRBJ2-5
v_call: TRBV20-1
d_call: -

cdr3_aa: CASSPGTRFTGELFF
cdr3_nt: TGTGCCAGCAGCCCCGGGACTAGATTCACCGGGGAGCTGTTTTTT
clone_size: -
j_call: TRBJ2-2
v_call: TRBV12-3/TRBV12-4
d_call: TRBD2

cdr3_aa: CSAQALRQGDFGELFF
cdr3_nt: TGCAGTGCTCAAGCACTCAGACAGGGGGACTTCGGGGAGCTGTTTTTT
clone_size: -
j_call: TRBJ2-2
v_call: TRBV20-1
d_call: TRBD1

cdr3_aa: CSASTGGYEQYF
cdr3_nt: TGCAGTGCTAGCACAGGGGGGTACGAGCAGTACTTC
clone_size: many
j_call: TRBJ2-7
v_call: TRBV20-1
d_call: TRBD1

cdr3_aa: CAISANQDRAGTEAFF
cdr3_nt: TGTGCCATCAGTGCCAACCAGGACAGGGCCGGCACTGAAGCTTTCTTT
clone_size: many
j_call: TRBJ1-1
v_call: TRBV10-3
d_call: TRBD1

cdr3_aa: CSARRGGGQETQYF
cdr3_nt: TGCAGTGCTAGACGGGGGGGCGGGCAAGAGACCCAGTACTTC
clone_size: many
j_call: TRBJ2-5
v_call: TRBV20-1
d_call: TRBD2

cdr3_aa: CAISDWGSGRDEQFF
cdr3_nt: TGTGCCATCAGTGATTGGGGTTCAGGAAGGGATGAGCAGTTCTTC
clone_size: -
j_call: TRBJ2-1
v_call: TRBV10-3
d_call: -

cdr3_aa: CASSSWGAYEQYF
cdr3_nt: TGTGCCAGCAGCTCCTGGGGCGCCTACGAGCAGTACTTC
clone_size: -
j_call: TRBJ2-7
v_call: TRBV12-3/TRBV12-4
d_call: -

cdr3_aa: CASSLDGAGPQRDTQYF
cdr3_nt: TGCGCCAGCAGCTTGGATGGAGCGGGGCCACAACGAGATACGCAGTATTTT
clone_size: many
j_call: TRBJ2-3
v_call: TRBV5-1
d_call: TRBD2

cdr3_aa: CAWTSGKTDTQYF
cdr3_nt: TGTGCCTGGACTAGCGGGAAAACAGATACGCAGTATTTT
clone_size: -
j_call: TRBJ2-3
v_call: TRBV30
d_call: TRBD2

cdr3_aa: CSADPGQISTDTQYF
cdr3_nt: TGCAGTGCTGACCCGGGACAGATTTCCACAGATACGCAGTATTTT
clone_size: -
j_call: TRBJ2-3
v_call: TRBV20-1
d_call: TRBD1

cdr3_aa: CASSGWELFF
cdr3_nt: TGTGCCAGCTCGGGCTGGGAGCTGTTTTTT
clone_size: -
j_call: TRBJ2-2
v_call: TRBV12-3/TRBV12-4
d_call: -

cdr3_aa: CASRTGTGQPQHF
cdr3_nt: TGTGCCAGCAGGACAGGGACGGGTCAGCCCCAGCATTTT
clone_size: many
j_call: TRBJ1-5
v_call: TRBV12-3/TRBV12-4
d_call: TRBD1

cdr3_aa: CASSFLPGLAGVNTQYF
cdr3_nt: TGTGCCAGCAGTTTCCTACCGGGACTAGCGGGAGTTAATACGCAGTATTTT
clone_size: few
j_call: TRBJ2-3
v_call: TRBV28
d_call: TRBD2

cdr3_aa: CASSQASVFSTDTQYF
cdr3_nt: TGTGCCAGCAGCCAAGCTAGCGTCTTTAGCACAGATACGCAGTATTTT
clone_size: -
j_call: TRBJ2-3
v_call: TRBV14
d_call: -

cdr3_aa: CAAGGNQPQHF
cdr3_nt: TGTGCCGCAGGGGGCAATCAGCCCCAGCATTTT
clone_size: few
j_call: TRBJ1-5
v_call: TRBV27
d_call: -

cdr3_aa: CASSLSTASYEQYF
cdr3_nt: TGTGCCAGCAGTCTTTCGACAGCTTCCTACGAGCAGTACTTC
clone_size: -
j_call: TRBJ2-7
v_call: TRBV12-3/TRBV12-4
d_call: -

cdr3_aa: CASSYEPKLRNSPLHF
cdr3_nt: TGTGCCAGCAGCTACGAACCTAAATTAAGGAATTCACCCCTCCACTTT
clone_size: few
j_call: TRBJ1-6
v_call: TRBV5-4
d_call: -

cdr3_aa: CASSWQGGYTEAFF
cdr3_nt: TGTGCCAGCAGCTGGCAGGGCGGGTACACTGAAGCTTTCTTT
clone_size: -
j_call: TRBJ1-1
v_call: TRBV6-1
d_call: -

cdr3_aa: CATKVSGPMNTEAFF
cdr3_nt: TGTGCCACCAAAGTCTCAGGTCCCATGAACACTGAAGCTTTCTTT
clone_size: many
j_call: TRBJ1-1
v_call: TRBV24-1
d_call: -

cdr3_aa: CSASSPFLGKSEQFF
cdr3_nt: TGCAGTGCTTCCTCCCCTTTCCTCGGGAAAAGTGAGCAGTTCTTC
clone_size: many
j_call: TRBJ2-1
v_call: TRBV20-1
d_call: -

cdr3_aa: CASSFPLNSGRENYEQYF
cdr3_nt: TGTGCCAGCAGCTTCCCTCTAAATAGCGGGAGGGAAAACTACGAGCAGTACTTC
clone_size: few
j_call: TRBJ2-7
v_call: TRBV7-8
d_call: TRBD2

cdr3_aa: CASSSGTGPSYEQYF
cdr3_nt: TGTGCCAGCAGCTCCGGGACAGGGCCTTCCTACGAGCAGTACTTC
clone_size: -
j_call: TRBJ2-7
v_call: TRBV6-1
d_call: TRBD1

cdr3_aa: CASSLASGQSTDTQYF
cdr3_nt: TGCGCCAGCAGCTTGGCCTCGGGACAGAGCACAGATACGCAGTATTTT
clone_size: -
j_call: TRBJ2-3
v_call: TRBV5-1
d_call: TRBD1

cdr3_aa: CASSQGQGLTDTQYF
cdr3_nt: TGCGCCAGCAGCCAGGGACAGGGCCTCACAGATACGCAGTATTTT
clone_size: many
j_call: TRBJ2-3
v_call: TRBV5-1
d_call: TRBD1

cdr3_aa: CASRALAGAYNEQFF
cdr3_nt: TGTGCCAGCAGAGCACTAGCGGGGGCCTACAATGAGCAGTTCTTC
clone_size: many
j_call: TRBJ2-1
v_call: TRBV6-4
d_call: TRBD2

cdr3_aa: CASSYSWGIGETQYF
cdr3_nt: TGTGCCAGCAGTTACTCTTGGGGGATTGGTGAGACCCAGTACTTC
clone_size: few
j_call: TRBJ2-5
v_call: TRBV6-2/TRBV6-3
d_call: -

cdr3_aa: CASSSEQKSSTDTQYF
cdr3_nt: TGTGCCAGCAGTTCAGAACAGAAATCTAGCACAGATACGCAGTATTTT
clone_size: many
j_call: TRBJ2-3
v_call: TRBV12-3/TRBV12-4
d_call: -

cdr3_aa: CASTQEVKQFF
cdr3_nt: TGTGCCAGCACACAGGAAGTTAAGCAGTTCTTC
clone_size: -
j_call: TRBJ2-1
v_call: TRBV7-9
d_call: -

cdr3_aa: CASSQHPLAGVEQYF
cdr3_nt: TGTGCCAGCAGCCAACATCCCCTAGCGGGGGTTGAGCAGTACTTC
clone_size: -
j_call: TRBJ2-7
v_call: TRBV3-1
d_call: TRBD2

cdr3_aa: CSVGQGIPSYEQYF
cdr3_nt: TGCAGCGTTGGACAGGGGATTCCCTCTTACGAGCAGTACTTC
clone_size: many
j_call: TRBJ2-7
v_call: TRBV29-1
d_call: TRBD1

cdr3_aa: CASSQGVARGEQFF
cdr3_nt: TGTGCCAGCAGCCAAGGGGTGGCAAGGGGTGAGCAGTTCTTC
clone_size: -
j_call: TRBJ2-1
v_call: TRBV3-1
d_call: -

cdr3_aa: CASSSRLAGGLETDTQYF
cdr3_nt: TGTGCCAGCAGCTCAAGACTAGCGGGAGGGCTCGAAACAGATACGCAGTATTTT
clone_size: -
j_call: TRBJ2-3
v_call: TRBV7-6
d_call: TRBD2

cdr3_aa: CASSSPLYEQYF
cdr3_nt: TGTGCCAGCAGTTCTCCCCTCTACGAGCAGTACTTC
clone_size: many
j_call: TRBJ2-7
v_call: TRBV6-5
d_call: -

cdr3_aa: CSVAGGEGWYNEQFF
cdr3_nt: TGCAGCGTTGCCGGAGGGGAGGGGTGGTACAATGAGCAGTTCTTC
clone_size: many
j_call: TRBJ2-1
v_call: TRBV29-1
d_call: TRBD2

cdr3_aa: CASSLDETNQPQHF
cdr3_nt: TGCGCCAGCAGCTTGGACGAAACCAATCAGCCCCAGCATTTT
clone_size: many
j_call: TRBJ1-5
v_call: TRBV5-1
d_call: -

cdr3_aa: CSVEAGAGETQYF
cdr3_nt: TGCAGCGTCGAAGCGGGGGCTGGAGAGACCCAGTACTTC
clone_size: many
j_call: TRBJ2-5
v_call: TRBV29-1
d_call: TRBD2

cdr3_aa: CSAITLDSATSYEQYF
cdr3_nt: TGCAGTGCTATTACCTTAGACAGCGCCACCTCCTACGAGCAGTACTTC
clone_size: many
j_call: TRBJ2-7
v_call: TRBV20-1
d_call: -

cdr3_aa: CATSETSSGNDEQYF
cdr3_nt: TGTGCCACCAGTGAGACTAGCTCGGGGAACGACGAGCAGTACTTC
clone_size: few
j_call: TRBJ2-7
v_call: TRBV24-1
d_call: TRBD2

cdr3_aa: CSARGLAGSYEQYF
cdr3_nt: TGCAGTGCTAGAGGCCTAGCGGGTTCCTACGAGCAGTACTTC
clone_size: many
j_call: TRBJ2-7
v_call: TRBV20-1
d_call: TRBD2